This T cell receptor beta chain appears in the sequencing data of a study of blood T cell repertoires in COVID-19. Across the study: The origin of the acute and convalescent COVID-19 samples was the United States, Italy and Spain. PBMCs, B-cell-depleted T cells, or T cells provided the cDNA or gDNA that made up the material.

Methods used by the authors: For nucleated cells, counts were estimated from reference gene primer amplification. The assay was immunoSEQ multiplex PCR, and TCRdb's table has in-frame clones only and misses some. That table supplies the V and J calls and clone size; D and trimming were determined from the DNA. The sample consists of about 49,000 clones, around 83% of them appearing once. Germline V gene lookup returns CDR1 SGHTA and CDR2 FQGNSA. The V and J ends lost 5 bases and 7 bases respectively, with 11 bases between them. The CDR3 consists of 12 residues. The material sequenced was peripheral blood. The V gene is TRBV7-2, the J gene TRBJ1-2; D gene ambiguous. This sequence was found in a man aged 50-59 years with acute or convalescent COVID-19. CDR3 sequence: CASSLDTFGYTF. CDR3 nucleotides: TGTGCCAGCAGCCTAGACACCTTTGGCTACACCTTC.